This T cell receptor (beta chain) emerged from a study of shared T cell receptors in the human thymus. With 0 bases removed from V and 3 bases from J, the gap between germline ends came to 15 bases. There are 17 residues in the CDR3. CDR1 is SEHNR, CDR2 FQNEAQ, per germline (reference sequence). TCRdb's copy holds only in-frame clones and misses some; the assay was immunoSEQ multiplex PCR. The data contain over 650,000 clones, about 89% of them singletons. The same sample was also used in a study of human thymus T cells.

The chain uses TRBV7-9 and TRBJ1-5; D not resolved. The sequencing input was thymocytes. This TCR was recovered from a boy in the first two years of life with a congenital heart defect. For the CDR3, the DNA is TGTGCCAGCAGCTTAGCCAGCCTACACTACCCCAATCAGCCCCAGCATTTT. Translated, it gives CASSLASLHYPNQPQHF.